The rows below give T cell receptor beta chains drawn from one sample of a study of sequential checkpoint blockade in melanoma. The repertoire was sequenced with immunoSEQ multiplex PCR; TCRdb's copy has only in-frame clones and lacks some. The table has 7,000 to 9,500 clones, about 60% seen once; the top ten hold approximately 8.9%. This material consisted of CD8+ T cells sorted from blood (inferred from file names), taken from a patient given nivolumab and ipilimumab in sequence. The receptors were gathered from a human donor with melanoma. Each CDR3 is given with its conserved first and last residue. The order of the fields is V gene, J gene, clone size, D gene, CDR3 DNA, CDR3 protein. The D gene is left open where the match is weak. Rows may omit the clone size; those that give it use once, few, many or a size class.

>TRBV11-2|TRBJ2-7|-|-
TGTGCCAGCAGCTCAGTGGTGGGGCTAGATTCGTACGAGCAGTACTTC
CASSSVVGLDSYEQYF
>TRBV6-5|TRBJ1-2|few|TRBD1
TGTGCCAGCAGTGGGACAGCTAACTATGGCTACACCTTC
CASSGTANYGYTF
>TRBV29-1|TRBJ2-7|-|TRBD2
TGCAGCGTTGACGGGCTAGCGGGAGGGGACTACGAGCAGTACTTC
CSVDGLAGGDYEQYF
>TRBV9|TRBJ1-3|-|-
TGTGCCAGCAGCGTAGGGGGCTACCCTGGAAACACCATATATTTT
CASSVGGYPGNTIYF
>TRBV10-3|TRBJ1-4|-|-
TGTGCCATCAGTGATCACATGACTGCAACTAATGAAAAACTGTTTTTT
CAISDHMTATNEKLFF
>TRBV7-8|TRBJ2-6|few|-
TGTGCCAGCAGCGCCACGTACAGGGACGAAGGGGCCAACGTCCTGACTTTC
CASSATYRDEGANVLTF
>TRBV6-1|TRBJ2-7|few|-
TGTGCCAGCAGTGAATTAGGGCAGGGGATAGACGAGCAGTACTTC
CASSELGQGIDEQYF
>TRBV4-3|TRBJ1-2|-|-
TGCGCCAGCAGCCAAGATCTGGGGCAGGGGCTTTACTATGGCTACACCTTC
CASSQDLGQGLYYGYTF
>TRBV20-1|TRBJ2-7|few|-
TGCAGTGCTACCCCCGGCTACGAGCAGTACTTC
CSATPGYEQYF
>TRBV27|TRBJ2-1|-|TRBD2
TGTGCCAGCAGCCGGGGGGGGAATGAGCAGTTCTTC
CASSRGGNEQFF
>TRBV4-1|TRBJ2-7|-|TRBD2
TGCGCCAGCAGCCAAGCGACTAGCGGGGGGTCCTACGAGCAGTACTTC
CASSQATSGGSYEQYF
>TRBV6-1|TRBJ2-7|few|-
TGTGCCAGCTGCTCGCGCCCAGACAGTTCCTACGAGCAGTACTTC
CASCSRPDSSYEQYF
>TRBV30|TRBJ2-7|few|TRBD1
TGTGCCTGGAGTGTCGGGACAGGGGACGAGCAGTACTTC
CAWSVGTGDEQYF
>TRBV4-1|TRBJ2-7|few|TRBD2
TGCGCCAGCAGCCAGAGCGGGACTGCTTCCTACGAGCAGTACTTC
CASSQSGTASYEQYF
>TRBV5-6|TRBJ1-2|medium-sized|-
TGTGCCAGCAGCCCTCAGGGATCCTATGGCTACACCTTC
CASSPQGSYGYTF
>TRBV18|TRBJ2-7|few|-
TGTGCCAGCTCACCACCGAGGACACAGGCTCGGCACGAGCAGTACTTC
CASSPPRTQARHEQYF
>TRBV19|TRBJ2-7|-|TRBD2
TGTGCCAGTAGTATCTGGTCGATTGGCGGGACTAGCGGGAGCCCTTCCTACGAGCAGTACTTC
CASSIWSIGGTSGSPSYEQYF
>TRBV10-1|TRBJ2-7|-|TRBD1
TGCGCCAGCAGTCACCGGACAGGGGGCAACGAGCAGTACTTC
CASSHRTGGNEQYF
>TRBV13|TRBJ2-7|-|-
TGTGCCAGCAGCTCCGGAGGTGTAAGCGGCTACGAGCAGTACTTC
CASSSGGVSGYEQYF
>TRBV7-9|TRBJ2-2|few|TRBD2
TGTGCCAGCAGCAGACTAGCGGGAGACGTCGGGGAGCTGTTTTTT
CASSRLAGDVGELFF
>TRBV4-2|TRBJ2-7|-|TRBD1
TGTGCCAGCAGCCAGGGGGGGACAGGGGATTTCGGGTCCTACGAGCAGTACTTC
CASSQGGTGDFGSYEQYF
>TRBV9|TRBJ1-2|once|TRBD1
TGTGCCAGCAGCGTAGGGACAGGGGTAGATGGCTACACCTTC
CASSVGTGVDGYTF
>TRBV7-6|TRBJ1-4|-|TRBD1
TGTGCCACCAAACCCACGGGGACAGCAACTAATGAAAAACTGTTTTTT
CATKPTGTATNEKLFF